This is a list of T cell receptor beta chains from one sample in a study of cytomegalovirus exposure and HLA in healthy donors. The table came from immunoSEQ multiplex PCR; TCRdb's copy has only in-frame clones and leaves some out. This sample has 90,000 to 120,000 clones; 9.5% to 13% occur once, and the top ten carry about 5%. The sample consisted of PBMCs. The receptors stem from a man aged 35-49 years in good health and CMV-seropositive. CDR3s leave out the opening cysteine and the closing phenylalanine or tryptophan.

J: TRBJ2-1
V: TRBV5-8
CDR3: ASSLAEGGAYEQF

J: TRBJ1-5
V: TRBV27
CDR3: ASGMASDPAVAQH

J: TRBJ1-6
V: TRBV4-2
CDR3: ASSQDQQGRSPLH

J: TRBJ2-3
V: TRBV28
CDR3: ASAIGRAPTDTQY

J: TRBJ1-1
V: TRBV2
CDR3: ASSRIGTTEAF

J: TRBJ2-1
V: TRBV11-3
CDR3: ASSFEGGLYNEQF

J: TRBJ2-7
V: TRBV11-2
CDR3: ASSGDHRDAEQY

J: TRBJ2-7
V: TRBV7-9
CDR3: ASSLGSSTGSWFYEQY

J: TRBJ2-5
V: TRBV18
CDR3: ASSPPEVQETQY

J: TRBJ2-7
V: TRBV19
CDR3: ASSMRPPLAGGSEQY

J: TRBJ1-1
V: TRBV9
CDR3: ASSASGTLNTEAF

J: TRBJ1-1
V: TRBV28
CDR3: ASSTERGTTEAF

J: TRBJ1-5
V: TRBV19
CDR3: ASSPDRGGQPQH

J: TRBJ2-6
V: TRBV5-4
CDR3: ASSSGTGGLSGANVLT

J: TRBJ2-5
V: TRBV25-1
CDR3: ASSDGDRGGETQY